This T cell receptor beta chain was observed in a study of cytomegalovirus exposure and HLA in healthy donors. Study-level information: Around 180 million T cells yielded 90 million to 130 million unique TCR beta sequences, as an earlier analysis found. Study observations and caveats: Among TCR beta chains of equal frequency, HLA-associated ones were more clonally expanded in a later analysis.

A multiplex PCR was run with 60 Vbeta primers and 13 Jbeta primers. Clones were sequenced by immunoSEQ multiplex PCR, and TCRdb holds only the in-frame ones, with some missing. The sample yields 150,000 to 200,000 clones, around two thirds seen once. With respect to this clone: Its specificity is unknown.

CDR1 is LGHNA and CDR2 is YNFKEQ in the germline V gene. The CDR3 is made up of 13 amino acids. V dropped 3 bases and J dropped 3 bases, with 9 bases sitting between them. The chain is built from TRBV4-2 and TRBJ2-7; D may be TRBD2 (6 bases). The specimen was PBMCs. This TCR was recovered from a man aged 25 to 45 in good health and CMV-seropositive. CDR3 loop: CASSHSGNYEQYF. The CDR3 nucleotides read TGTGCCAGCAGCCATAGCGGAAACTACGAGCAGTACTTC.